Listed below are T cell receptor beta chains from one sample, sequenced in a study of patients and donors after allogeneic stem cell transplantation. Using its own MiXCR run on the RT-PCR reads, TCRdb lists one record per CDR3 protein. The sample lists 200,000 to 250,000 distinct CDR3 sequences, 12% to 15% occurring once. The sequencing sample was made of blood, either unsorted or a sorted T cell fraction (not recorded which). The receptors come from a human donor who was either an allogeneic HSCT recipient or a stem cell or donor lymphocyte infusion donor (not recorded which). It is not recorded whose cells these are; they may come from a transplant donor. The CDR3 runs from the conserved cysteine through the conserved F or W. D genes are given only for firm matches. Size values are once, few and many counts, or a class for expanded clones, and some rows have none.

CDR3nt: TGCAGCGGAAACGGGGAATATGGCTACACCTTC
CDR3aa: CSGNGEYGYTF
abundance: few
j_gene: TRBJ1-2
v_gene: TRBV29-1
d_gene: NA

CDR3nt: TGTGCCAGCAGCTCCCCGGCTAATCCCCTCCACTTT
CDR3aa: CASSSPANPLHF
abundance: NA
j_gene: TRBJ1-6
v_gene: TRBV7-9
d_gene: NA

CDR3nt: TGTGCCAGCAGTGGGGTGGGTACCAAAAACATTCAGTACTTC
CDR3aa: CASSGVGTKNIQYF
abundance: NA
j_gene: TRBJ2-4
v_gene: TRBV7-2
d_gene: NA

CDR3nt: TGCGCCAGCAGCCCTCGGACAGGGGGGAACACTGAAGCTTTCTTT
CDR3aa: CASSPRTGGNTEAFF
abundance: many
j_gene: TRBJ1-1
v_gene: TRBV4-1
d_gene: TRBD1

CDR3nt: TGTGCCAGCAGTGAAAGTAACATTCAGTACTTC
CDR3aa: CASSESNIQYF
abundance: few
j_gene: TRBJ2-4
v_gene: TRBV2
d_gene: NA

CDR3nt: TGTGCCAGCAGCTTAAGTCTGGGAGGGAAAGCTTTCTTT
CDR3aa: CASSLSLGGKAFF
abundance: NA
j_gene: TRBJ1-1
v_gene: TRBV7-9
d_gene: NA

CDR3nt: TGTGCCTGGAAAGTCAGCCCCTACGAGCAGTACTTC
CDR3aa: CAWKVSPYEQYF
abundance: NA
j_gene: TRBJ2-7
v_gene: TRBV30
d_gene: NA

CDR3nt: TGCGCCAGCAGCTTAGGAGCGGGCACAGATACGCAGTATTTT
CDR3aa: CASSLGAGTDTQYF
abundance: many
j_gene: TRBJ2-3
v_gene: TRBV5-1
d_gene: NA

CDR3nt: TGTGCCGCGAGACTAGCGGGAGGCCAAAGATCCTACGAGCAGTACTTC
CDR3aa: CAARLAGGQRSYEQYF
abundance: few
j_gene: TRBJ2-7
v_gene: TRBV24-1
d_gene: TRBD2

CDR3nt: TGTGCCAGCTCACCGGGGACAGCCGTGCTACCCTCCTTC
CDR3aa: CASSPGTAVLPSF
abundance: few
j_gene: TRBJ1-2
v_gene: TRBV18
d_gene: TRBD1

CDR3nt: TGTGCCACCAGCAGAGATGTGACAGGGAGCTCCTACGAGCAGTACTTC
CDR3aa: CATSRDVTGSSYEQYF
abundance: many
j_gene: TRBJ2-7
v_gene: TRBV15
d_gene: TRBD1

CDR3nt: TGTGCCAGCCGTCCCCTCAACAGGGGGCTGAACTATGGCTACACCTTC
CDR3aa: CASRPLNRGLNYGYTF
abundance: NA
j_gene: TRBJ1-2
v_gene: TRBV11-2
d_gene: TRBD1

CDR3nt: TGTGCCAGCAGCCAGGGACAGGGGGCAGACTTC
CDR3aa: CASSQGQGADF
abundance: NA
j_gene: TRBJ2-7
v_gene: TRBV6-2/TRBV6-3
d_gene: TRBD1

CDR3nt: TGTGCCAGCAGCCAAGGCCTGGCTACTATAGCTCCTGATGCCTACAATGAGCAGTTCTTC
CDR3aa: CASSQGLATIAPDAYNEQFF
abundance: many
j_gene: TRBJ2-1
v_gene: TRBV3-1
d_gene: NA

CDR3nt: TGTGCCAGCAGCCCCCGGAGCCCTCACCCACCTCTATACAATGAGCAGTTCTTC
CDR3aa: CASSPRSPHPPLYNEQFF
abundance: few
j_gene: TRBJ2-1
v_gene: TRBV9
d_gene: NA

CDR3nt: TGTGCCAGCAGTTTTGCTAGCACGAGTTCCTGGGAGCAGTACTTC
CDR3aa: CASSFASTSSWEQYF
abundance: NA
j_gene: TRBJ2-7
v_gene: TRBV12-3/TRBV12-4
d_gene: NA

CDR3nt: TGTGCCAGCAGTCTAGGACAGGGAGGCTACACCTTC
CDR3aa: CASSLGQGGYTF
abundance: few
j_gene: TRBJ1-2
v_gene: TRBV27
d_gene: TRBD1

CDR3nt: TGTGCCTGGAGACAAACAGGGGCTGGGGCCAACGTCCTGACTTTC
CDR3aa: CAWRQTGAGANVLTF
abundance: NA
j_gene: TRBJ2-6
v_gene: TRBV30
d_gene: TRBD1

CDR3nt: TGTGCCAGCAGTTTCCGGCAGGGGGTGGAGGAGCTGTTTTTT
CDR3aa: CASSFRQGVEELFF
abundance: NA
j_gene: TRBJ2-2
v_gene: TRBV12-3/TRBV12-4
d_gene: TRBD1

CDR3nt: TGCGCCAGCAGCGCACCGGGACTAGGGGGTGCAGATACGCAGTATTTT
CDR3aa: CASSAPGLGGADTQYF
abundance: NA
j_gene: TRBJ2-3
v_gene: TRBV5-1
d_gene: TRBD2

CDR3nt: TGCGCCAGCAGCTTGGACTCCAACAATGAGCAGTTCTTC
CDR3aa: CASSLDSNNEQFF
abundance: few
j_gene: TRBJ2-1
v_gene: TRBV5-1
d_gene: NA

CDR3nt: TGTGCCAGCAAAGGCGGGCAGAACACTGAAGCTTTCTTT
CDR3aa: CASKGGQNTEAFF
abundance: NA
j_gene: TRBJ1-1
v_gene: TRBV5-4
d_gene: NA

CDR3nt: TGCGCCAGCAGCTTGGAAGGGTGGGGCTACACCTTC
CDR3aa: CASSLEGWGYTF
abundance: many
j_gene: TRBJ1-2
v_gene: TRBV5-1
d_gene: NA

CDR3nt: TGCAGTGCGGGTACAGGAGTGAACACTGAAGCTTTCTTT
CDR3aa: CSAGTGVNTEAFF
abundance: NA
j_gene: TRBJ1-1
v_gene: TRBV20-1
d_gene: NA

CDR3nt: TGCGCCAGCAGCTTACCGGGACAGGGACTGAACACTGAAGCTTTCTTT
CDR3aa: CASSLPGQGLNTEAFF
abundance: many
j_gene: TRBJ1-1
v_gene: TRBV5-1
d_gene: TRBD1

CDR3nt: TGTGCCAGCAGTTACTCGGTCGGAGGAGGACAAGAGACCCAGTACTTC
CDR3aa: CASSYSVGGGQETQYF
abundance: few
j_gene: TRBJ2-5
v_gene: TRBV6-5
d_gene: NA

CDR3nt: TGTGCCACCAGTGATCCCACCGGGACAGGGACCGCAGATACGCAGTATTTT
CDR3aa: CATSDPTGTGTADTQYF
abundance: few
j_gene: TRBJ2-3
v_gene: TRBV24-1
d_gene: TRBD1

CDR3nt: TGTGCCAGCACCGAACGGATCTCAACGGGCTATGGCTACACCTTC
CDR3aa: CASTERISTGYGYTF
abundance: NA
j_gene: TRBJ1-2
v_gene: TRBV2
d_gene: NA

CDR3nt: TGTGCCATCAGTGAGTCCCGAGGAGGTAATCAGCCCCAGCATTTT
CDR3aa: CAISESRGGNQPQHF
abundance: NA
j_gene: TRBJ1-5
v_gene: TRBV10-3
d_gene: NA

CDR3nt: TGCGCCAGCAGCCAAACGACAGGGGGCTGGACTGAAGCTTTCTTT
CDR3aa: CASSQTTGGWTEAFF
abundance: few
j_gene: TRBJ1-1
v_gene: TRBV4-1
d_gene: TRBD1

CDR3nt: TGTGCCAGCAGTTCGAACCGAGACAGGCGAACATCAACTAATGAAAAACTGTTTTTT
CDR3aa: CASSSNRDRRTSTNEKLFF
abundance: few
j_gene: TRBJ1-4
v_gene: TRBV11-2
d_gene: NA

CDR3nt: TGTGCCAGCAGCGTAGGAGCCCCCCGTGATGAGCAGTTCTTC
CDR3aa: CASSVGAPRDEQFF
abundance: few
j_gene: TRBJ2-1
v_gene: TRBV9
d_gene: NA

CDR3nt: TGTGCCAGCAGTTCCCCTCAGGCGTACCAAGAGACCCAGTACTTC
CDR3aa: CASSSPQAYQETQYF
abundance: NA
j_gene: TRBJ2-5
v_gene: TRBV6-5
d_gene: NA

CDR3nt: TGCAGTGCTAGAGACGTACTAGCGGGACTAGGGAAGACCCAGTACTTC
CDR3aa: CSARDVLAGLGKTQYF
abundance: many
j_gene: TRBJ2-5
v_gene: TRBV20-1
d_gene: TRBD2

CDR3nt: TGTGCCAGCAGCTTCGGACCTAACTATGGCTACACCTTC
CDR3aa: CASSFGPNYGYTF
abundance: NA
j_gene: TRBJ1-2
v_gene: TRBV7-2
d_gene: NA

CDR3nt: TGCAGTGCAAGGATTCGTAGCGGAGGGTTAGGTGAGCAGTTCTTC
CDR3aa: CSARIRSGGLGEQFF
abundance: few
j_gene: TRBJ2-1
v_gene: TRBV20-1
d_gene: NA

CDR3nt: TGTGCCAGCAGCCAAGATTTGGGGAGGAACACTGAAGCTTTCTTT
CDR3aa: CASSQDLGRNTEAFF
abundance: many
j_gene: TRBJ1-1
v_gene: TRBV3-1
d_gene: NA

CDR3nt: TGTGCCAGCAGGGACACTTGGTATGGCTACACCTTC
CDR3aa: CASRDTWYGYTF
abundance: few
j_gene: TRBJ1-2
v_gene: TRBV6-5
d_gene: NA

CDR3nt: TGTGCCAGCAGTGAATCGGGACGGAGCACAGATACGCAGTATTTT
CDR3aa: CASSESGRSTDTQYF
abundance: once
j_gene: TRBJ2-3
v_gene: TRBV2
d_gene: NA

CDR3nt: TGTGCCAGCAGCGCGGGAGCACGGGAGGGCTACACCTTC
CDR3aa: CASSAGAREGYTF
abundance: once
j_gene: TRBJ1-2
v_gene: TRBV2
d_gene: NA

CDR3nt: TGCAGTGCTAGAGATATGGGACAGGGACTGAACACTGAAGCTTTCTTT
CDR3aa: CSARDMGQGLNTEAFF
abundance: NA
j_gene: TRBJ1-1
v_gene: TRBV20-1
d_gene: TRBD1

CDR3nt: TGTGCCAGCAGCGCACAGTCGGGCACTGAAGCTTTCTTT
CDR3aa: CASSAQSGTEAFF
abundance: few
j_gene: TRBJ1-1
v_gene: TRBV9
d_gene: NA

CDR3nt: TGCGCCAGACCGGGACAAGTAAACGAGCAGTACTTC
CDR3aa: CARPGQVNEQYF
abundance: few
j_gene: TRBJ2-7
v_gene: TRBV20-1
d_gene: NA

CDR3nt: TGCGCCAGCAGTTCCGGGACGGGAAGCACAGATACGCAGTATTTT
CDR3aa: CASSSGTGSTDTQYF
abundance: many
j_gene: TRBJ2-3
v_gene: TRBV5-1
d_gene: NA

CDR3nt: TGTGCCAGCAGCTCCCCCCGACAGGGGGATACCGGGGAGCTGTTTTTT
CDR3aa: CASSSPRQGDTGELFF
abundance: NA
j_gene: TRBJ2-2
v_gene: TRBV11-3
d_gene: TRBD1

CDR3nt: TGTGCCAGCAGCCCCCGGCTGGTATCCGGTGGCTACACCTTC
CDR3aa: CASSPRLVSGGYTF
abundance: NA
j_gene: TRBJ1-2
v_gene: TRBV9
d_gene: NA

CDR3nt: TGCAGTGCTAGAGCCCTAGCGGGAGGGTACAATGAGCAGTTCTTC
CDR3aa: CSARALAGGYNEQFF
abundance: few
j_gene: TRBJ2-1
v_gene: TRBV20-1
d_gene: TRBD2

CDR3nt: TGTGCCACCAGCAGAGTTACCGGGTCTAAGTGGAACACTGAAGCTTTCTTT
CDR3aa: CATSRVTGSKWNTEAFF
abundance: few
j_gene: TRBJ1-1
v_gene: TRBV15
d_gene: NA

CDR3nt: TGTGCCAGCAGCGGGAGGGCTAGCGGCGAGGAGACCCAGTACTTC
CDR3aa: CASSGRASGEETQYF
abundance: NA
j_gene: TRBJ2-5
v_gene: TRBV7-9
d_gene: TRBD2

CDR3nt: TGCGCCAGCAGCCAAGAAGGGACAGGGAGTACCGGGGAGCTGTTTTTT
CDR3aa: CASSQEGTGSTGELFF
abundance: many
j_gene: TRBJ2-2
v_gene: TRBV4-3
d_gene: TRBD1

CDR3nt: TGCAGCACCATGGCTAGCGGGAGTGGCGGTGAGCAGTTCTTC
CDR3aa: CSTMASGSGGEQFF
abundance: many
j_gene: TRBJ2-1
v_gene: TRBV29-1
d_gene: TRBD2

CDR3nt: TGTGCCAGCAGCCCCCGACAGGGGGGTCTCGAGCAGTACTTC
CDR3aa: CASSPRQGGLEQYF
abundance: many
j_gene: TRBJ2-7
v_gene: TRBV7-2
d_gene: TRBD1

CDR3nt: TGTGCCAGCAGCGTTAGAGGGGGCGTTGGCACTGAAGCTTTCTTT
CDR3aa: CASSVRGGVGTEAFF
abundance: few
j_gene: TRBJ1-1
v_gene: TRBV13
d_gene: TRBD1

CDR3nt: TGTGCCAGCAGTCTAGACAGGGGAAATCAGCCCCAGCATTTT
CDR3aa: CASSLDRGNQPQHF
abundance: many
j_gene: TRBJ1-5
v_gene: TRBV2
d_gene: TRBD1

CDR3nt: TGTGCCAGCAGCCCCTCACTAGCGGGGGGAACCAATGAGCAGTTCTTC
CDR3aa: CASSPSLAGGTNEQFF
abundance: NA
j_gene: TRBJ2-1
v_gene: TRBV6-1
d_gene: TRBD2